The 27 T cell receptor beta chains below were found in one sample sequenced in a study of blood T cell repertoires in COVID-19. TCRdb's copy holds only in-frame clones and misses some; the assay was immunoSEQ multiplex PCR. The data contain about 70,000 clones, more than 75% of them singletons. Sequencing input: peripheral blood. These receptors originate from a human donor in a cohort sampled during active COVID-19.

The V gene is TRBV2, the J gene TRBJ2-3, with 12 bases matching TRBD2. After removal of 8 bases from V and 6 bases from J, the junction contained 6 bases not matched to a gene. The CDR3 is 14 residues long. Per germline, CDR1 SNHLY and CDR2 FYNNEI. The CDR3 nucleotides are TGTGCCAGCCTAGCGGGAGGGCTTGGGGATACGCAGTATTTT. Its translation is CASLAGGLGDTQYF.

The chain links TRBV4-1 to TRBJ2-1; a possible D gene is TRBD2 (7 bases). Trimming removed 2 bases at V and 8 bases at J, with 16 bases between. The CDR3 is 15 amino acids. Germline V lookup: CDR1 MGHRA, CDR2 YSYEKL. The CDR3 region is CASSQFYGGRDEQFF. CDR3 DNA sequence: TGCGCCAGCAGCCAATTTTACGGGGGGCGCGATGAGCAGTTCTTC.

V usage is TRBV20-1 and J usage is TRBJ1-5; D is unresolved. V was trimmed by 3 bases and J by 6 bases, leaving 15 bases between them. From germline, CDR1 is DFQATT and CDR2 SNEGSKA (reference sequence). The CDR3 sequence is 14 residues long. CDR3 sequence: CSASGSSGGQPQHF. The CDR3 DNA follows: TGCAGTGCTAGTGGGAGTTCGGGTGGTCAGCCCCAGCATTTT.

The J gene is TRBJ2-5, the V gene TRBV10-3, with D maybe TRBD2 (5 bases). Trimming took 0 bases from V and 5 from J, leaving 13 bases between them. CDR1 and CDR2 from the germline V gene are ENHRY and SYGVKD. The CDR3 is 15 amino acids. The CDR3 region is CAISESSGSGETQYF. The CDR3 DNA sequence: TGTGCCATCAGTGAGTCTTCGGGGTCCGGGGAGACCCAGTACTTC.

As DNA, the CDR3 is TGTGCCAGCAGTGAAGGTGGGACTAACACAGATACGCAGTATTTT. It yields the protein CASSEGGTNTDTQYF. V and J are TRBV2 and TRBJ2-3; TRBD2 matches 7 bases. The CDR3 consists of 15 residues. Looked up from germline, CDR1 is SNHLY and CDR2 is FYNNEI. Trimming removed 1 base from V and 2 bases from J; junction bases left unmatched: 3.

This CDR3 reads CASSPDRGEETQYF. The CDR3 DNA reads as TGCGCCAGCAGCCCGGACAGGGGAGAAGAGACCCAGTACTTC. This rearrangement joins TRBV5-1 to TRBJ2-5, with 9 bases lining up with TRBD1. The CDR3 covers 14 residues. With V trimmed by 4 bases and J by 3 bases, 4 bases remained unmatched. CDR1 is SGHRS and CDR2 is YFSETQ in the germline V gene.

The rearrangement links TRBV6-1 to TRBJ1-6; D is perhaps TRBD1 (5 bases). The CDR3 extends over 16 amino acids. CDR1 and CDR2 (germline): MNHNS, SASEGT. Trimming left V 2 bases short and J 7 bases short, with 15 bases between. The CDR3 sequence is CASSEWGRSLNSPLHF. DNA of the CDR3: TGTGCCAGCAGTGAATGGGGCAGGTCATTGAATTCACCCCTCCACTTT.

The gene calls are TRBV7-2 and TRBJ1-1; no clear D gene. This CDR3 comprises 15 residues. CDR1 SGHTA and CDR2 FQGNSA come from the germline V gene. V lost 5 bases and J 4 bases, leaving 17 bases between the germline ends. CDR3 protein: CASSPGIQRFTEAFF. The CDR3 DNA follows: TGTGCCAGCAGCCCCGGGATTCAGAGGTTCACTGAAGCTTTCTTT.

V usage is TRBV11-3 and J usage is TRBJ2-5, with 8 bases lining up with TRBD1. From germline, CDR1 is SGHNT and CDR2 YENEEA. This CDR3 spans 16 amino acids. The ends lost 3 bases at V and 2 bases at J; junction bases unmatched: 8. The CDR3 DNA reads as TGTGCCAGCAGCTTCGATTCCGGGACAGGACAAGAGACCCAGTACTTC. It is translated as CASSFDSGTGQETQYF.

V gene TRBV6-5 combines with J gene TRBJ2-7; weak D call: TRBD2 (6 bases). CDR1 MNHEY and CDR2 SVGAGI come from the germline V gene. The CDR3 totals 15 residues. V was shortened by 5 bases and J by 7 bases, with 21 bases between the two germline ends. DNA for the CDR3: TGTGCCAGCAGTACGGGACTTTCCGGGGCTCGGGAGCAGTACTTC. Residues: CASSTGLSGAREQYF.

V gene TRBV28 combines with J gene TRBJ1-2; D is unresolved. Germline CDR1 is MDHEN and CDR2 is SYDVKM. With 1 base removed from V and 4 bases from J, the gap between germline ends came to 10 bases. The CDR3 spans 14 residues. The CDR3 region is CASSLLVTSYGYTF. CDR3 DNA: TGTGCCAGCAGTTTATTGGTCACAAGCTATGGCTACACCTTC.

The J gene is TRBJ2-5, the V gene TRBV11-2, with D perhaps matching TRBD2 (7 bases). CDR3 length equals 14 residues. V lost 5 bases and J 3 bases, leaving 13 bases between the germline ends. The germline gives CDR1 SGHAT, CDR2 FQNNGV. CDR3 loop: CASSRGAGEETQYF. As DNA, the CDR3 is TGTGCCAGCAGCCGGGGGGCGGGTGAAGAGACCCAGTACTTC.

This chain uses TRBV7-2 with TRBJ1-2, with TRBD1 matching over 10 bases. CDR1 and CDR2 from the germline V gene are SGHTA and FQGNSA. Trimming removed 2 bases from V and 4 bases from J; junction bases left unmatched: 7. The CDR3 is 16 residues long. In nucleotides, the CDR3 is TGTGCCAGCAGCTTACGACAGGGGGCGCAGGGCTATGGCTACACCTTC. It translates to CASSLRQGAQGYGYTF.

This chain links TRBV2 with TRBJ2-5, with D perhaps TRBD2 (5 bases). This CDR3 contains 15 residues. V was pared by 2 bases and J by 5 bases, with 15 bases between. Germline V gene lookup returns CDR1 SNHLY and CDR2 FYNNEI. CDR3 residues: CASSEPGLGGETQYF. The CDR3 region has the DNA TGTGCCAGCAGTGAACCAGGACTTGGCGGGGAGACCCAGTACTTC.

V usage is TRBV6-2 or TRBV6-3 and J usage is TRBJ2-2, with unresolved D. Deletions cut 5 bases from V and 6 bases from J, with 7 bases between. CDR3 size: 12 residues. CDR1 is MNHEY, CDR2 SVGEGT, per germline. DNA for the CDR3: TGTGCCAGCAGTGAGGATTCCGGGGAGCTGTTTTTT. This gives the protein CASSEDSGELFF.

In nucleotides, the CDR3 is TGTGCCAGCCCCAAGCTTCTAGCTAGCGGGAGGATTCTCAATTCCTCCTACGAGCAGTACGTC. It yields the protein CASPKLLASGRILNSSYEQYV. J is TRBJ2-7 and V is TRBV3-1 (or the pseudogene TRBV3-2); 11 bases line up with TRBD2. The CDR3 runs 21 residues. CDR1 and CDR2 from the germline V gene are LGHDT and YNNKEL (reference sequence). The trim removed 8 bases at V and 0 bases at J, leaving 24 bases unmatched.

This chain links TRBV5-1 with TRBJ1-2; a weak D match, TRBD1 (5 bases). Trimming removed 6 bases from V and 4 bases from J, with 10 bases in between. The V gene's germline CDR1 is SGHRS and CDR2 YFSETQ. The CDR3 totals 12 residues. This chain's CDR3 is CASKDSSYGYTF. The DNA for the CDR3 is TGCGCCAGCAAAGACAGCAGCTATGGCTACACCTTC.

The chain couples TRBV5-4 to TRBJ2-1; D is possibly TRBD2 (6 bases). CDR1 and CDR2 (germline): SGHNT, YYREEE (reference sequence). Trimming shortened V by 4 bases and J by 0 bases, and 17 bases separated the two germline ends. This CDR3 is built from 17 residues. CDR3 in amino acids: CASSAMRAGGSYNEQFF. CDR3 nucleotide sequence: TGTGCCAGCAGCGCAATGAGAGCGGGCGGCTCCTACAATGAGCAGTTCTTC.

V usage is TRBV5-1 and J usage is TRBJ2-1; 12 positions agree with TRBD2. The CDR3 loop spans 16 amino acids. Germline V lookup: CDR1 SGHRS, CDR2 YFSETQ. The trim removed 3 bases at V and 4 bases at J, leaving 5 bases unmatched. The chain's CDR3 is CASSSSGTSGYNEQFF. The CDR3 DNA reads TGCGCCAGCAGCTCCTCCGGGACTAGCGGGTACAATGAGCAGTTCTTC.

V and J are TRBV4-2 and TRBJ2-1; 9 bases align to TRBD1. The CDR3 covers 16 residues. Germline trimming cut 0 bases from V and 8 bases from J; bases unmatched to any gene: 8. Germline V CDR1 and CDR2: LGHNA, YNFKEQ. CDR3 sequence reads: CASSQETGQGSDEQFF. CDR3 sequence (DNA): TGTGCCAGCAGCCAAGAGACCGGACAGGGGTCCGATGAGCAGTTCTTC.

Only one count was recorded for this clone. The chain links TRBV7-9 to TRBJ2-1; 10 bases align to TRBD2. Germline CDR1 SEHNR, CDR2 FQNEAQ (reference sequence). V lost 6 bases, J lost 0 bases, and 14 bases stayed unmatched. The CDR3 length is 19 residues. CDR3 nucleotide sequence: TGTGCCAGCAGACATTTCCCAGGACTAGCGGCGAGCTCCTACAATGAGCAGTTCTTC. It codes for CASRHFPGLAASSYNEQFF.

In this sample, this clone turned up once. This rearrangement joins TRBV12-5 to TRBJ2-3; 7 bases are shared with TRBD1. V shed 1 base and J 0 bases; nucleotides not matched to a gene: 1. CDR1 and CDR2 from the germline V gene are LGHNT and FRNRAP. The CDR3 contains 15 residues. This CDR3 is CASGLGGGSTDTQYF. The CDR3 nucleotides read TGTGCTAGTGGTTTGGGAGGGGGCAGCACAGATACGCAGTATTTT.

The rearrangement uses TRBV15 and TRBJ2-1; 10 bases match TRBD2. Germline assignment: CDR1 LNHNV and CDR2 YYDKDF (reference sequence). V was pared by 1 base and J by 2 bases, with 5 bases of the junction left unmatched. The CDR3 runs 17 residues. The CDR3 sequence is CATSRASGRATYNEQFF. Here the CDR3 DNA reads TGTGCCACCAGCAGAGCCAGCGGGAGGGCCACCTACAATGAGCAGTTCTTC.

The V and J genes are TRBV7-9 and TRBJ1-4, with D tentatively TRBD1 (5 bases). The ends were cut back, 5 bases at V and 6 bases at J, with 10 bases in the middle. This CDR3 is built from 13 residues. Germline lookup yields CDR1 SEHNR and CDR2 FQNEAQ (reference sequence). The CDR3, as DNA: TGTGCCAGCAGCCGGACGGGGGATGAAAAACTGTTTTTT. Its translation is CASSRTGDEKLFF.

V usage is TRBV28 and J usage is TRBJ2-4, with 7 positions matching TRBD1. Per the germline V gene, CDR1 is MDHEN and CDR2 is SYDVKM. The V gene end was trimmed by 7 bases and the J gene end by 6 bases; junction bases not matched to a gene: 12. There are 15 residues in the CDR3. The CDR3 nucleotides read TGTGCCAGCACCACAGCCACAGGGGCGAGAAACATTCAGTACTTC. Translated, it gives CASTTATGARNIQYF. The variable domain in full, completed from reference TRBV28 and TRBJ2-4, reads DVKVTQSSRYLVKRTGEKVFLECVQDMDHENMFWYRQDPGLGLRLIYFSYDVKMKEKGDIPEGYSVSREKKERFSLILESASTNQTSMYLCASTTATGARNIQYFGAGTRLSVL.

The V gene is TRBV24-1, the J gene TRBJ2-1; D remains unclear. V lost 4 bases and J lost 4, with 19 bases in between. The CDR3 loop spans 17 amino acids. From germline, CDR1 is KGHDR and CDR2 SFDVKD. The CDR3 protein is CATSDPSRALLYNEQFF. The CDR3 DNA reads as TGTGCCACCAGTGACCCTTCTAGAGCCCTCCTTTACAATGAGCAGTTCTTC.

This chain connects TRBV27 to TRBJ2-7; TRBD1 matches at 8 bases. CDR3 length: 16 residues. Trimming took 3 bases from V and 5 from J; bases not matched to a gene: 12. The germline CDR1 and CDR2 sequences are MNHEY and SMNVEV (reference sequence). CDR3 coding DNA: TGTGCCAGCAGTTTTAAGGGGCGACAGGGGAGGAACGAGCAGTACTTC. This encodes CASSFKGRQGRNEQYF.